This TCR beta chain was recovered during a study of T cell changes during pregnancy in multiple sclerosis. Only in-frame clones appear in the TCRdb table, and some are missing; sequencing was by immunoSEQ multiplex PCR. The sample lists about 100,000 clones, over 75% occurring once. V was shortened by 0 bases and J by 1 base, with 16 bases between the two germline ends. Germline V gene lookup returns CDR1 LNHDA and CDR2 SQIVND (reference sequence). The length of the CDR3 is 17 residues. The sequenced sample was peripheral blood, obtained in the second trimester of pregnancy. The origin of this receptor is a female donor in good health, enrolled as a control in a pregnancy study. V usage is TRBV19 and J usage is TRBJ2-7; TRBD1 is a possible D gene (6 bases). CDR3 amino acids: CASSIEGGKTNSYEQYF. CDR3 sequence (DNA): TGTGCCAGTAGTATAGAAGGGGGAAAAACGAATTCCTACGAGCAGTACTTC. Drawing the rest from reference TRBV19 and TRBJ2-7, the complete variable domain is DGGITQSPKYLFRKEGQNVTLSCEQNLNHDAMYWYRQDPGQGLRLIYYSQIVNDFQKGDIAEGYSVSREKKESFPLTVTSAQKNPTAFYLCASSIEGGKTNSYEQYFGPGTRLTVT.